The entry that follows covers one TCR beta chain sequence. The record originates from a study of cytomegalovirus exposure and HLA in healthy donors. PCR amplification relied on 60 Vbeta primers (plus 13 Jbeta primers). The assay was immunoSEQ multiplex PCR, and TCRdb's table has in-frame clones only and misses some. The sample includes 150,000 to 200,000 clones, 80% seen only once; the top ten take about 7%. Germline lookup yields CDR1 SGHVS and CDR2 FQNEAQ. The CDR3 loop spans 14 amino acids. This sequence joins TRBV7-8 and TRBJ2-5, with D possibly matching TRBD1 (6 bases). The assigned J gene may be wrong: the sequence end matches TRBJ2-7 better. Input material: PBMCs. This receptor was taken from a man aged 25-40 years in good health and CMV-seropositive. For the CDR3, the DNA is TGTGCCAGCAGCCACCGGGACAACTCCTACGAGCAGTACTTC. Protein sequence: CASSHRDNSYEQYF.